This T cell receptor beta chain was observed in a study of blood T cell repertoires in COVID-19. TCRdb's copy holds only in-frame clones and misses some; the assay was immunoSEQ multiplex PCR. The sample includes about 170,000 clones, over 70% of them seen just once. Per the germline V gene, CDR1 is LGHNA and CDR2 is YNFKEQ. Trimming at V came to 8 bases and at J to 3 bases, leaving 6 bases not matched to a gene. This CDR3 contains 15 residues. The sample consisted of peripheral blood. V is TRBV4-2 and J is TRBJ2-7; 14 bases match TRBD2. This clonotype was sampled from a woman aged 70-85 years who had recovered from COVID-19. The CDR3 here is CASRYGTSGSYEQYF. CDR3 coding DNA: TGTGCCAGCCGCTACGGGACTAGCGGGAGCTACGAGCAGTACTTC.